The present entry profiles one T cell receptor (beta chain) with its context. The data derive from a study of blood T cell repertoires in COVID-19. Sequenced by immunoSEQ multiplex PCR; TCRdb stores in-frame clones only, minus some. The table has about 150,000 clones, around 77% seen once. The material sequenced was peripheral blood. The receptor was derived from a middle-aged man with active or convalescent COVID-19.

The CDR3 DNA follows: TGTGCCAGCAGCCCGGACAGGCTGAACACCGGGGAGCTGTTTTTT. It encodes CASSPDRLNTGELFF. V and J are TRBV7-3 and TRBJ2-2, with 7 bases aligning to TRBD1. The V gene end was trimmed by 5 bases and the J gene end by 1 base; junction bases not matched to a gene: 4. This CDR3 has 15 residues. Germline V lookup: CDR1 SGHTA, CDR2 FQGTGA.